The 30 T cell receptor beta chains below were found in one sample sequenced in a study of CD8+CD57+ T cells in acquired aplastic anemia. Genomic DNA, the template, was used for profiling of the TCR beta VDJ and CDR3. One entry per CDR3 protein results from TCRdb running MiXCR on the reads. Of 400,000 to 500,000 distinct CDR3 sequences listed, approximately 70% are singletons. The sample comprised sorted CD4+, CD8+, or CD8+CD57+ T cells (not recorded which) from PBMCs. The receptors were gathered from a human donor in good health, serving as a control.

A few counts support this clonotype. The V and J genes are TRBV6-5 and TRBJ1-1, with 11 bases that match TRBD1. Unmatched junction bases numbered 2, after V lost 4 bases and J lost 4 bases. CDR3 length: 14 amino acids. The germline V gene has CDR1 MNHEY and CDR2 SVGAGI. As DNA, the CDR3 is TGTGCCAGCAGTTTAGGACAGGGGGCCACTGAAGCTTTCTTT. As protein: CASSLGQGATEAFF.

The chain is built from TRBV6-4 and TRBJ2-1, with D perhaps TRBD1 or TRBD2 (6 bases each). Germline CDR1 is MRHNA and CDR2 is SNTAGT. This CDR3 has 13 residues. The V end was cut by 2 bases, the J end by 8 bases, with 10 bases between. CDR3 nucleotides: TGTGCCAGCAGTGACGAGGGGGGAGATGAGCAGTTCTTC. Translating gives CASSDEGGDEQFF.

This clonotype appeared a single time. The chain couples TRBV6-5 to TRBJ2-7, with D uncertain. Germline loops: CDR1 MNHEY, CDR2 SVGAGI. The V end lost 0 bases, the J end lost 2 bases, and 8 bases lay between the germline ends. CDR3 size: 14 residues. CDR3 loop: CASSYSAHPYEQYF. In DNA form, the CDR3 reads TGTGCCAGCAGTTACTCGGCGCACCCCTACGAGCAGTACTTC.

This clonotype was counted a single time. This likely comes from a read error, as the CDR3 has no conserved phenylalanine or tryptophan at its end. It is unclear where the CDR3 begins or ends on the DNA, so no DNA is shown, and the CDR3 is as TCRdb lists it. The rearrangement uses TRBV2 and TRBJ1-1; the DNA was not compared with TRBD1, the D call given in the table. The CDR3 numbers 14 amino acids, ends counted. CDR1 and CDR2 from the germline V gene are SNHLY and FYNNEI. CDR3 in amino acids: CASSGTEPDTQYFV.

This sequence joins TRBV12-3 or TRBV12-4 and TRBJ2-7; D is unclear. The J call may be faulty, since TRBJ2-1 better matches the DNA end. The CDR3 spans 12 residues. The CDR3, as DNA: TGTGCCAGCAGTTCACGGTCCAATGAGCAGTTCTTC. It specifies CASSSRSNEQFF.

CDR3 nucleotide sequence: TGTGCCAGCAGACGGGGACAGGGAGCTTTCTTT. Protein product: CASRRGQGAFF. The rearrangement uses TRBV12-3 or TRBV12-4 and TRBJ1-1; TRBD1 matches at 9 bases. The CDR3 covers 11 residues. J was trimmed by 10 bases and V by 6 bases; bases with no gene match: 3.

The CDR3 reads CSARSRTGDETQYF. CDR3 sequence (DNA): TGCAGTGCTAGAAGCAGGACAGGAGACGAAACCCAGTACTTC. The chain employs TRBV20-1 and TRBJ2-5; TRBD1 aligns across 7 bases. Germline CDR1 reads DFQATT; CDR2 reads SNEGSKA (reference sequence). The CDR3 is made up of 14 amino acids. With 2 bases clipped from V and 8 bases from J, the junction kept 11 bases outside the gene matches.

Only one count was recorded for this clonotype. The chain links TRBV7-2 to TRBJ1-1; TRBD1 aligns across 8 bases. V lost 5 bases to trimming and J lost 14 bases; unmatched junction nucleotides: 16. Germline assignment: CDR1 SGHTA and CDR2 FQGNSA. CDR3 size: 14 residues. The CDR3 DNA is TGTGCCAGCAGCCGGGCAGGGGGCAACGAGCAGTACTTCTTT. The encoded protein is CASSRAGGNEQYFF.

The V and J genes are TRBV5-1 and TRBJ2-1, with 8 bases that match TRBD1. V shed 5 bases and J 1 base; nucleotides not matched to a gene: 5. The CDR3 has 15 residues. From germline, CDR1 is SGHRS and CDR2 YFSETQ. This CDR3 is CASRLGQGSYNEQFF. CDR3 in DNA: TGCGCCAGCAGATTAGGACAGGGATCCTACAATGAGCAGTTCTTC.

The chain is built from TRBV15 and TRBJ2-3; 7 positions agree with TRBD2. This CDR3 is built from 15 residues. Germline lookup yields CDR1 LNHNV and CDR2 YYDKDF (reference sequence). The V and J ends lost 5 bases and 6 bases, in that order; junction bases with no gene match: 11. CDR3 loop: CATSLDPGGNDTQYF. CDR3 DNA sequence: TGTGCCACCAGCTTAGATCCGGGGGGTAACGATACGCAGTATTTT.

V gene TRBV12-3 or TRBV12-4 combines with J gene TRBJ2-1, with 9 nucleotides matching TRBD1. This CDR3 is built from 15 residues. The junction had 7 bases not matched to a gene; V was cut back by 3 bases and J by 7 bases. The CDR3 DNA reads TGTGCCAGCAGTTTGGGACAGGGAGGTGGGAATGAGCAGTTCTTC. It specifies CASSLGQGGGNEQFF.

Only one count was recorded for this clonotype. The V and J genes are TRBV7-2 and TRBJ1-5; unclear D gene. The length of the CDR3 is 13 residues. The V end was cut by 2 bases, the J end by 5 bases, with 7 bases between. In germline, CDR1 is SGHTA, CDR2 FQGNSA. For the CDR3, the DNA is TGTGCCAGCAGCTTACAGGACGATCAGCCCCAGCATTTT. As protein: CASSLQDDQPQHF.

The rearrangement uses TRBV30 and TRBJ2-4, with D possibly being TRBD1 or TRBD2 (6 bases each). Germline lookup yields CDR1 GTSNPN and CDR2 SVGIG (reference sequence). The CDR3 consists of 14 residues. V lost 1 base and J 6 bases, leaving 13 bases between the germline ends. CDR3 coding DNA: TGTGCCTGGAGTGGGGGGGCAACTTTAAACATTCAGTACTTC. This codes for CAWSGGATLNIQYF.

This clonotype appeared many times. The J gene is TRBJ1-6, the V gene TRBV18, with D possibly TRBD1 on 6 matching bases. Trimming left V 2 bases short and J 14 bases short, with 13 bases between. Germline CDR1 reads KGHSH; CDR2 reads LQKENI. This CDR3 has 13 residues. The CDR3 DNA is TGTGCCAGCTCACCATCGGTCAGGGGCACCCTCCACTTT. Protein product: CASSPSVRGTLHF.

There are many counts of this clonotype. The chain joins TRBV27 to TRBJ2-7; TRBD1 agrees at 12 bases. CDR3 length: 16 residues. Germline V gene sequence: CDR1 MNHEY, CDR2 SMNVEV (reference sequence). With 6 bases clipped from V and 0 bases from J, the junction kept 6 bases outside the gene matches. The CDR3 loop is CASRGQGAQNSYEQYF. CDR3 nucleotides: TGTGCCAGCAGGGGACAGGGGGCACAGAACTCCTACGAGCAGTACTTC.

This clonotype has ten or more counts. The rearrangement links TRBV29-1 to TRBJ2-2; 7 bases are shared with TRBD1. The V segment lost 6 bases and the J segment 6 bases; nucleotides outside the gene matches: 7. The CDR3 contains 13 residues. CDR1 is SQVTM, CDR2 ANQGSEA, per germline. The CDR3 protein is CSVLRGGAGELFF. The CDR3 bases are TGCAGCGTCCTGCGAGGGGGCGCCGGGGAGCTGTTTTTT.

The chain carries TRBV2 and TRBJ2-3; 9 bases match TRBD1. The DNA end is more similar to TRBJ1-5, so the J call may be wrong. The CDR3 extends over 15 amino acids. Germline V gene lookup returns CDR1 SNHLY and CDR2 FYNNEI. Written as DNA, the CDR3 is TGTGCCAGCAGCTTTACGACAGGGGGTGGCCAGACCCAGCATTTT. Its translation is CASSFTTGGGQTQHF.

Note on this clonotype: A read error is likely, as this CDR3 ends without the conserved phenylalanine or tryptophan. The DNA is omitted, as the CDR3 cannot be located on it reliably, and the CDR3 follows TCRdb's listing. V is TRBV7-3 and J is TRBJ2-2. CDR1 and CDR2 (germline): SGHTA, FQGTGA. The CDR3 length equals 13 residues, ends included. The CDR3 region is CASSPSNSGEPVD.

In nucleotides, the CDR3 is TGTGCCAGCAGCTCTCCTAGCGGGGGGGCCGTCCAAGAGTATTTT. Protein sequence: CASSSPSGGAVQEYF. The genes are TRBV7-8 and TRBJ1-3; a weak D match, TRBD1 (6 bases). V gave up 4 bases and J gave up 16 bases, with 26 bases separating them. Germline CDR1 SGHVS, CDR2 FQNEAQ. The CDR3 covers 15 residues. The full variable domain, rest sourced from reference TRBV7-8 and TRBJ1-3, is GAGVSQSPRYKVAKRGQDVALRCDPISGHVSLFWYQQALGQGPEFLTYFQNEAQLDKSGLPSDRFFAERPEGSVSTLKIQRTQQEDSAVYLCASSSPSGGAVQEYFGEGSWLTVV.

CDR3 sequence (DNA): TGTGCCAGCAGCTCCGGACCGGAACAAGAGACCCAGTACTTC. Its translation: CASSSGPEQETQYF. The V gene is TRBV5-4, the J gene TRBJ2-5; D gene ambiguous. The CDR3 loop spans 14 amino acids. CDR1 and CDR2 (germline): SGHNT, YYREEE (reference sequence). Trimming took 3 bases from V and 2 from J, leaving 11 bases between them.

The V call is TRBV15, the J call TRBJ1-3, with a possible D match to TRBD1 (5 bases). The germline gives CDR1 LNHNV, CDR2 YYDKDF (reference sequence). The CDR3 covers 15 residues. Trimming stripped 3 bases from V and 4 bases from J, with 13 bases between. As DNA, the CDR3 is TGTGCCACCAGCAGCGTGGGGGACCTCGGAAACACCATATATTTT. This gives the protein CATSSVGDLGNTIYF.

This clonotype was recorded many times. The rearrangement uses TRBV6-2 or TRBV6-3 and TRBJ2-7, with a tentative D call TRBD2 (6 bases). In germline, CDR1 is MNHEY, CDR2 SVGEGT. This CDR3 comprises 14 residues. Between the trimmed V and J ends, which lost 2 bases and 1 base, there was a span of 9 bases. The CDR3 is CASSYVGGSYEQYF. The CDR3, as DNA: TGTGCCAGCAGTTACGTCGGGGGATCCTACGAGCAGTACTTC.

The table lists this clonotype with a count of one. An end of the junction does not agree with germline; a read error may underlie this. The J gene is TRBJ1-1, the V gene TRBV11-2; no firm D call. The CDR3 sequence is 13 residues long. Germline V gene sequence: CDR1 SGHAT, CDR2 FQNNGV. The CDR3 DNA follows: TGTGTCAGCTGCTTAGTCGGGGTGACTGAAGCTTTCTTT. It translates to CVSCLVGVTEAFF.

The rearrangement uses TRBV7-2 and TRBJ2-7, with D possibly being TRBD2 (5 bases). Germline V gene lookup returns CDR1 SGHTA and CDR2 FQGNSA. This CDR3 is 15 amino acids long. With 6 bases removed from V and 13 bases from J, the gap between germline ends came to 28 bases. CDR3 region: CASRFEGGQPQHLYF. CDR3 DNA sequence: TGTGCCAGCAGGTTTGAGGGCGGTCAGCCCCAGCACCTTTACTTC.

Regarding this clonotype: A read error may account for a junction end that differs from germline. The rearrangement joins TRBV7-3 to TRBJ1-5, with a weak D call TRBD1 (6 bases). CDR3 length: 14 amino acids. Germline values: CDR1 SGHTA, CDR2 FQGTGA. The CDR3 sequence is CASRPGVRDQLNNF. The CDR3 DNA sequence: TGTGCCAGCAGGCCAGGGGTTAGGGACCAGCTCAACAATTTT.

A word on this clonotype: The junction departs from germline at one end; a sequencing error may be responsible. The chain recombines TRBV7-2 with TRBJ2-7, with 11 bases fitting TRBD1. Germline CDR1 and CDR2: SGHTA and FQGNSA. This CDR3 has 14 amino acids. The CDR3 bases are TGTGCCAGCAGCTTATGGGACAGGGGGGGTGAGCAGCACTTC. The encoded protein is CASSLWDRGGEQHF.

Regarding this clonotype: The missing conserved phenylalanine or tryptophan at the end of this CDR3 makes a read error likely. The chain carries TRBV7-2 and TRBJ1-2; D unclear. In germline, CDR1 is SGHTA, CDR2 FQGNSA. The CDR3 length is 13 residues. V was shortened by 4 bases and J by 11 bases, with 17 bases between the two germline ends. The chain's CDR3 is CASSCNSGGGYTL. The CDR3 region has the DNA TGTGCCAGCAGCTGCAATAGTGGCGGTGGATACACCCTC.

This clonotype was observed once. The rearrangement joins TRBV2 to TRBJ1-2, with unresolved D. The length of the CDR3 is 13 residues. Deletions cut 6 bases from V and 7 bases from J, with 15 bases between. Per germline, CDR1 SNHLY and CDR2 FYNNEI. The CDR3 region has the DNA TGTGCCAGCAGCTTAGATCGGACCCGTGGCTACACCTTC. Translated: CASSLDRTRGYTF.

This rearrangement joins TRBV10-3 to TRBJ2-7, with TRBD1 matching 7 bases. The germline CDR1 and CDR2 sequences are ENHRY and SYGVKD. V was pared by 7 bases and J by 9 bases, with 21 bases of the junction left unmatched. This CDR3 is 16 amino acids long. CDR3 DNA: TGTGCCATCACCAGTGAAGCGGCAGGACAGGCCTTTCGGCAGTACTTC. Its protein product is CAITSEAAGQAFRQYF.

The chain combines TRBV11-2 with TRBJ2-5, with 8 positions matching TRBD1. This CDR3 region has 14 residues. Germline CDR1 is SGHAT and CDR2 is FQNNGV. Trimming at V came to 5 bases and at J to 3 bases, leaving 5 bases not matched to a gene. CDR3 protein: CASSHQGAEETQYF. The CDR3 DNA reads TGTGCCAGCAGCCATCAGGGGGCGGAAGAGACCCAGTACTTC.